The sample holds many counts of the clone carrying this T cell receptor (beta chain). Its antigen is not known. Reliance was placed on clinical symptoms, serum thyroxine, TRAb, thyroid ultrasound and orbital computed tomography for diagnosis. The data originate from a study of Graves' ophthalmopathy and Graves' hyperthyroidism. Findings and limits, study-wide: The study's model predicted ophthalmopathy progression at 70% to 71% sensitivity and about 72% specificity. For separating ophthalmopathy from stable hyperthyroidism, a 13-signature model gave about 90% sensitivity and around 76% specificity. Most thyroid-expanded clonotypes exceeding 0.001 frequency were also found in blood.

Investigators amplified TCR beta CDR3 regions from RNA transcripts. An opening RT-PCR round employed HTBI primers and preceded a second-round multiplex PCR. TCRdb called the multiplex PCR reads again in MiXCR, with one record for every CDR3 protein. The sample includes approximately 410,000 distinct CDR3 sequences, 15% to 17% of them seen just once. Trimming removed 5 bases from V and 5 bases from J; junction bases left unmatched: 6. The CDR3 spans 15 residues. The germline V gene encodes CDR1 LNHDA and CDR2 SQIVND (reference sequence). The specimen sequenced was peripheral blood. The chain employs TRBV19 and TRBJ1-5; TRBD1 agrees at 10 bases. This clonotype originated in a woman under 30 with stable Graves' hyperthyroidism. The CDR3 nucleotides are TGTGCCAGTAGTGTGGGACAGGGGCGCTATCAGCCCCAGCATTTT. Protein sequence: CASSVGQGRYQPQHF. Supplemented by reference TRBV19 and TRBJ1-5, the full variable domain reads DGGITQSPKYLFRKEGQNVTLSCEQNLNHDAMYWYRQDPGQGLRLIYYSQIVNDFQKGDIAEGYSVSREKKESFPLTVTSAQKNPTAFYLCASSVGQGRYQPQHFGDGTRLSIL.